These 28 T cell receptor beta chains share one sample of origin, sequenced in a study of T cells in Graves' hyperthyroidism and ophthalmopathy. Amplification yielded TCR beta CDR3 regions, with RNA transcripts as the source. Carried out on the TCR CDR3, a first-round RT-PCR used the HTBI primer set. One entry per CDR3 protein, called by TCRdb with MiXCR from the multiplex PCR reads. The repertoire consists of approximately 400,000 distinct CDR3 sequences, with more than 15% occurring once and the leading ten covering about a quarter. Sequencing was done on a sample of blood. The receptors here all came from a young woman with Graves' hyperthyroidism that later progressed to Graves' ophthalmopathy.

This clonotype was observed many times. The J gene is TRBJ2-7, the V gene TRBV7-9; maybe TRBD2 (5 bases). V lost 0 bases to trimming and J lost 5 bases, with 14 bases between them. Per the germline V gene, CDR1 is SEHNR and CDR2 is FQNEAQ (reference sequence). The CDR3 is made up of 15 amino acids. This CDR3 is CASSLALGAGHEQYF. CDR3 nucleotides: TGTGCCAGCAGCTTAGCGCTGGGTGCGGGCCACGAGCAGTACTTC.

This clonotype was observed a handful of times. The rearrangement joins TRBV20-1 to TRBJ2-7; 10 positions match TRBD2. Germline-derived CDR1 and CDR2 are DFQATT and SNEGSKA (reference sequence). CDR3 length: 18 residues. Trimming removed 1 base from V and 2 bases from J; junction bases left unmatched: 14. CDR3 sequence (DNA): TGCAGTGCTAGAGGCGTTCTAGCGGGAGAAGCGGCCCCCTACGAGCAGTACTTC. Residues: CSARGVLAGEAAPYEQYF.

J is TRBJ2-6 and V is TRBV6-6; perhaps D is TRBD1 or TRBD2 (5 bases each). The CDR3 is made up of 17 amino acids. Trimming removed 0 bases at V and 0 bases at J, with 9 bases between. Per germline, CDR1 MNHNY and CDR2 SVGAGI (reference sequence). This CDR3 is CASSYSGRGSGANVLTF. CDR3 coding DNA: TGTGCCAGCAGTTACTCGGGACGGGGCTCTGGGGCCAACGTCCTGACTTTC.

This chain links TRBV4-1 with TRBJ1-2; 9 bases agree with TRBD1. V lost 5 bases and J lost 5; bases outside the gene matches: 12. The CDR3 contains 16 residues. Germline loops: CDR1 MGHRA, CDR2 YSYEKL. DNA of the CDR3: TGCGCCAGCAGCTCGAGATCACAGGGGGCGCAGTATGGCTACACCTTC. Its protein product is CASSSRSQGAQYGYTF.

Many counts were recorded for this clonotype. The V gene is TRBV27, the J gene TRBJ2-7, with TRBD2 matching over 8 bases. The trim removed 2 bases at V and 3 bases at J, leaving 3 bases unmatched. Germline V gene sequence: CDR1 MNHEY, CDR2 SMNVEV (reference sequence). The CDR3 loop spans 14 amino acids. The CDR3: CASSLLSGGYEQYF. The DNA for the CDR3 is TGTGCCAGCAGTTTACTAAGCGGGGGCTACGAGCAGTACTTC.

This clonotype came up a few times. The chain is built from TRBV9 and TRBJ2-5; 9 bases map to TRBD2. The CDR3 contains 14 residues. Germline V gene data show CDR1 as SGDLS and CDR2 as YYNGEE. The V segment lost 4 bases and the J segment 4 bases; nucleotides outside the gene matches: 5. CDR3 in DNA: TGTGCCAGCAGCTGGGCGGGGGGGGGAGAGACCCAGTACTTC. Translated: CASSWAGGGETQYF. The whole variable domain, filled in from reference TRBV9 and TRBJ2-5, reads DSGVTQTPKHLITATGQRVTLRCSPRSGDLSVYWYQQSLDQGLQFLIQYYNGEERAKGNILERFSAQQFPDLHSELNLSSLELGDSALYFCASSWAGGGETQYFGPGTRLLVL.

This clonotype was seen repeatedly, ten times or more. The chain couples TRBV27 to TRBJ1-1, with D perhaps matching TRBD1 (6 bases). This CDR3 has 14 residues. V lost 6 bases and J 1 base, leaving 12 bases between the germline ends. Germline-derived CDR1 and CDR2 are MNHEY and SMNVEV (reference sequence). CDR3 coding DNA: TGTGCCAGCAGCTCATACAGGGAGAACACTGAAGCTTTCTTT. Its protein product is CASSSYRENTEAFF.

In its sample, this clonotype was seen many times. The chain recombines TRBV20-1 with TRBJ1-1; tentatively, D is TRBD1 (5 bases). CDR1 and CDR2 from the germline V gene are DFQATT and SNEGSKA (reference sequence). V dropped 6 bases and J dropped 1 base, with 15 bases sitting between them. The CDR3 runs to 14 residues. The CDR3 DNA reads as TGCAGTGCGGCAACGGGACTCTCGAACACTGAAGCTTTCTTT. It codes for CSAATGLSNTEAFF.

At least ten counts were recorded for this clonotype. The J gene is TRBJ1-2, the V gene TRBV28; 8 bases fit TRBD1. The V gene's germline CDR1 is MDHEN and CDR2 SYDVKM. The CDR3 spans 13 residues. V dropped 3 bases and J dropped 7; count of bases not matched to a gene: 4. CDR3 in DNA: TGTGCCAGCAGTTTCAAGACAGGGGCTGGCTACACCTTC. It translates to CASSFKTGAGYTF.

This clonotype was counted at least ten times. This sequence joins TRBV20-1 and TRBJ1-2; 8 nucleotides align to TRBD1. Germline CDR1 reads DFQATT; CDR2 reads SNEGSKA (reference sequence). The CDR3 length is 14 residues. Germline trimming cut 4 bases from V and 7 bases from J; bases unmatched to any gene: 11. The CDR3 reads CSATKDRDDAGYTF. In nucleotides, the CDR3 is TGCAGTGCTACCAAGGACAGGGACGATGCTGGCTACACCTTC.

The chain has TRBV11-2 and TRBJ1-3, with no clear D. From germline, CDR1 is SGHAT and CDR2 FQNNGV. The V end lost 4 bases, the J end lost 0 bases, and 10 bases lay between the germline ends. The CDR3 has 15 residues. CDR3 protein: CASSSPGLSGNTIYF. In DNA form, the CDR3 reads TGTGCCAGCAGCTCTCCGGGCCTCTCTGGAAACACCATATATTTT.

There are many counts of this clonotype. The CDR3 coding sequence is TGCAGTGCCCCCCAACTAGCGGGAGTCATTCATGAGCAGTTCTTC. Translating gives CSAPQLAGVIHEQFF. The rearrangement uses TRBV20-1 and TRBJ2-1; 11 nucleotides agree with TRBD2. This CDR3 spans 15 amino acids. With 6 bases clipped from V and 8 bases from J, the junction kept 12 bases outside the gene matches. From germline, CDR1 is DFQATT and CDR2 SNEGSKA (reference sequence).

The chain couples TRBV20-1 to TRBJ1-5; a weak D match, TRBD1 (6 bases). CDR1 is DFQATT, CDR2 SNEGSKA, per germline (reference sequence). Deletions cut 3 bases from V and 7 bases from J, with 13 bases between. This CDR3 has 13 amino acids. Here the CDR3 DNA reads TGCAGTGCTAGTTCCACAGGGCGGCAGCCCCAGCATTTT. Its protein is CSASSTGRQPQHF.

This clonotype was counted between two and nine times. V is TRBV20-1 and J is TRBJ1-1; D is ambiguous. CDR1 and CDR2 from the germline V gene are DFQATT and SNEGSKA (reference sequence). The CDR3 is made up of 14 amino acids. V was trimmed by 0 bases and J by 1 base, leaving 9 bases between them. The CDR3 loop reads CSARDETANTEAFF. The DNA of the CDR3 is TGCAGTGCTAGAGATGAGACGGCGAACACTGAAGCTTTCTTT.

Comment on this clonotype: Being one base from a much bigger clone, this may be a read error. The chain joins TRBV18 to TRBJ2-1; D unclear. V shed 2 bases and J shed 10 bases, with 9 bases lying between them. The CDR3 has 12 residues. Germline V CDR1 and CDR2: KGHSH, LQKENI. The DNA for the CDR3 is TGTGCCAGCTCACCAGGTCTCGGAGAGCAGTTCTTC. This sequence encodes CASSPGLGEQFF.

This clonotype showed up just a few times. The CDR3 here is CASSGGQGGNTIYF. Here the CDR3 DNA reads TGCGCCAGCAGCGGGGGACAGGGTGGAAACACCATATATTTT. V is TRBV5-1 and J is TRBJ1-3; 9 bases are a match to TRBD1. The CDR3 covers 14 residues. Trimming at V came to 4 bases and at J to 3 bases, leaving 2 bases not matched to a gene. The V gene's germline CDR1 is SGHRS and CDR2 YFSETQ.

This clonotype has more than one count but fewer than ten. V gene TRBV7-9 combines with J gene TRBJ2-2; the D is unclear. The CDR3 runs 15 residues. The ends were cut back, 5 bases at V and 0 bases at J, with 10 bases in the middle. Looked up from germline, CDR1 is SEHNR and CDR2 is FQNEAQ (reference sequence). The CDR3 reads CASSSTNPNTGELFF. The CDR3 DNA follows: TGTGCCAGCAGCAGTACTAACCCGAACACCGGGGAGCTGTTTTTT.

The table lists this clonotype with many counts. CDR3 amino acids: CASSPGTEQNTIYF. In nucleotides, the CDR3 is TGTGCCAGCAGTCCAGGGACAGAACAAAACACCATATATTTT. The chain uses TRBV28 and TRBJ1-3, with TRBD1 matching 7 bases. The CDR3 has 14 residues. V lost 5 bases, J lost 6 bases, and 7 bases stayed unmatched. The V gene's germline CDR1 is MDHEN and CDR2 SYDVKM.

The V gene is TRBV6-1, the J gene TRBJ1-4, with D tentatively TRBD1 (5 bases). V was trimmed by 0 bases and J by 8 bases, leaving 13 bases between them. Germline V CDR1 and CDR2: MNHNS, SASEGT. The CDR3 is made up of 15 amino acids. The CDR3 spells CASSEAGARSEKLFF. CDR3 bases: TGTGCCAGCAGTGAAGCTGGGGCGAGAAGCGAAAAACTGTTTTTT.

This chain joins TRBV11-2 and TRBJ1-3, with a weak D call TRBD1 (5 bases). With 5 bases removed from V and 0 bases from J, the gap between germline ends came to 17 bases. Germline loops: CDR1 SGHAT, CDR2 FQNNGV. The CDR3 sequence is 17 residues long. As DNA, the CDR3 is TGTGCCAGCAGCCATTTCCAGGGCACAAGCTCTGGAAACACCATATATTTT. As protein: CASSHFQGTSSGNTIYF.

This chain joins TRBV3-1 and TRBJ2-7; no firm D call. Germline V gene sequence: CDR1 LGHDT, CDR2 YNNKEL (reference sequence). The CDR3 has 14 amino acids. V gave up 4 bases and J gave up 2 bases, with 12 bases separating them. The CDR3 region has the DNA TGTGCCAGCAGCCCCAAGATGACCACCTACGAGCAGTACTTC. Translated, it gives CASSPKMTTYEQYF.

This chain connects TRBV27 to TRBJ2-7, with D possibly being TRBD2 (5 bases). The CDR3 loop spans 14 amino acids. Germline CDR1 reads MNHEY; CDR2 reads SMNVEV (reference sequence). Trimming took 2 bases from V and 2 from J, leaving 10 bases between them. CDR3 residues: CASSLVGAAYEQYF. The CDR3, as DNA: TGTGCCAGCAGTTTAGTGGGAGCGGCCTACGAGCAGTACTTC.

This clonotype was seen ten or more times. The chain links TRBV28 to TRBJ1-5; 7 bases match TRBD1. The V gene end was trimmed by 4 bases and the J gene end by 2 bases; junction bases not matched to a gene: 8. Germline V gives CDR1 MDHEN, CDR2 SYDVKM. The CDR3 totals 16 residues. CDR3 residues: CASSYRGQGGNQPQHF. In DNA form, the CDR3 reads TGTGCCAGCAGTTACAGGGGTCAGGGGGGCAATCAGCCCCAGCATTTT.

This clonotype was observed a few times. The chain combines TRBV5-5 with TRBJ1-3, with D possibly being TRBD1 (6 bases). CDR1 and CDR2 from the germline V gene are SGHKS and YYEKEE (reference sequence). The V gene lost 1 base and the J gene lost 5 bases, with 10 bases spanning the gap. The CDR3 runs to 14 residues. CDR3 DNA sequence: TGTGCCAGCAGCTTGTACAGGGAAAGAAACACCATATATTTT. This codes for CASSLYRERNTIYF.

This clonotype was seen repeatedly, ten times or more. The chain joins TRBV18 to TRBJ1-1; D call uncertain. The CDR3 length is 14 residues. Trimming shortened V by 3 bases and J by 2 bases, and 10 bases separated the two germline ends. In germline, CDR1 is KGHSH, CDR2 LQKENI. The CDR3 sequence is CASSPRGINTEAFF. The CDR3 DNA reads TGTGCCAGCTCACCCCGCGGAATTAACACTGAAGCTTTCTTT.

The gene calls are TRBV7-9 and TRBJ2-2, with D possibly TRBD1 on 6 matching bases. CDR3 length: 15 residues. Germline CDR1 is SEHNR and CDR2 is FQNEAQ (reference sequence). The ends were cut back, 8 bases at V and 2 bases at J, with 15 bases in the middle. In nucleotides, the CDR3 is TGTGCCAGCTACATAGCAGGGGAAAACACCGGGGAGCTGTTTTTT. It specifies CASYIAGENTGELFF.

This clonotype was found many times. The CDR3 loop reads CASSQIAPSSYNEQFF. As DNA, the CDR3 is TGTGCCAGCAGTCAGATAGCCCCTAGCTCCTACAATGAGCAGTTCTTC. The rearrangement joins TRBV12-3 or TRBV12-4 to TRBJ2-1; D is unresolved. The CDR3 runs 16 residues. Trimming removed 5 bases from V and 0 bases from J, with 14 bases in between.

This clonotype was seen repeatedly, ten times or more. This rearrangement joins TRBV11-2 to TRBJ1-5; D possibly corresponds to TRBD1 (6 bases). CDR1 is SGHAT and CDR2 is FQNNGV in the germline V gene. Trimming took 5 bases from V and 7 from J, leaving 15 bases between them. There are 14 residues in the CDR3. CDR3 sequence: CASSPNGGGQPQHF. The CDR3 coding sequence is TGTGCCAGCAGCCCCAATGGAGGGGGGCAGCCCCAGCATTTT.